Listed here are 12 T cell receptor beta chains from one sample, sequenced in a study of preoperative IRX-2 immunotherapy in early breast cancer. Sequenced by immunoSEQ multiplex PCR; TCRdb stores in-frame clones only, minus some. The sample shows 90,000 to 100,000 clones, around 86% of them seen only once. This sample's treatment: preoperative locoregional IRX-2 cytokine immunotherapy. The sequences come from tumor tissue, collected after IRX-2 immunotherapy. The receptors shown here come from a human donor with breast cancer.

The CDR3 reads CASSLMGAGANVLTF. The DNA of the CDR3 is TGTGCCAGCAGCTTGATGGGAGCTGGGGCCAACGTCCTGACTTTC. V is TRBV11-3 and J is TRBJ2-6, with D tentatively TRBD2 (5 bases). Germline V gene lookup returns CDR1 SGHNT and CDR2 YENEEA. There are 15 residues in the CDR3. V was pared by 3 bases and J by 2 bases, with 8 bases between.

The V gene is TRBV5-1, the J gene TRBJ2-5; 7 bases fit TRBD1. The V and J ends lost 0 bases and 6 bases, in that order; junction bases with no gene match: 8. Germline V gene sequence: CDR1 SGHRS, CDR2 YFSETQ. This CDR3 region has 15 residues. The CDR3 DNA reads TGCGCCAGCAGCTTGGAGGTAGGGGGCGCACAGACCCAGTACTTC. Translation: CASSLEVGGAQTQYF.

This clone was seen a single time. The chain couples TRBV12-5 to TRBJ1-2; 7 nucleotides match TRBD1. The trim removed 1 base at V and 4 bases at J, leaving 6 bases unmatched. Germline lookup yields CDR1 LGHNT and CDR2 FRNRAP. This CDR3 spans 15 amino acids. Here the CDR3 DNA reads TGTGCTAGTGGTTTGGAATCAGGGGGATCCTATGGCTACACCTTC. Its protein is CASGLESGGSYGYTF.

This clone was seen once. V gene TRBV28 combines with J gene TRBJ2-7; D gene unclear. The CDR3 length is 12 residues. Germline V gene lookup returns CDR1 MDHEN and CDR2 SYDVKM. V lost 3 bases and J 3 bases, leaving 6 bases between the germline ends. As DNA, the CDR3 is TGTGCCAGCAGTTTGTACAGCTACGAGCAGTACTTC. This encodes CASSLYSYEQYF.

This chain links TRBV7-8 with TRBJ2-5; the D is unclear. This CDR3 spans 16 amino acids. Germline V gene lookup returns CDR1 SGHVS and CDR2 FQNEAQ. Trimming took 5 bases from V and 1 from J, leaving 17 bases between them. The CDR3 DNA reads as TGTGCCAGCAGCCGCCAACTTCCGGCGTTCCAAGAGACCCAGTACTTC. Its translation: CASSRQLPAFQETQYF.

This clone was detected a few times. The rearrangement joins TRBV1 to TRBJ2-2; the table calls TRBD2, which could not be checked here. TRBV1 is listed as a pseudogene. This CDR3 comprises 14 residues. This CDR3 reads CASSQDEEVGELFF. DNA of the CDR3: TGCGCCAGCAGCCAAGATGAGGAGGTCGGGGAGCTGTTTTTT.

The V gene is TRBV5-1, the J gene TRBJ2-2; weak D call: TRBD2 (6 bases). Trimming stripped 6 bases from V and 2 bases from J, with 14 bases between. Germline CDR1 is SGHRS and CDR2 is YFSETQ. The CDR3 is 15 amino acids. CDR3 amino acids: CASTPGGANTGELFF. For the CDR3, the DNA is TGCGCCAGCACCCCCGGCGGGGCTAACACCGGGGAGCTGTTTTTT. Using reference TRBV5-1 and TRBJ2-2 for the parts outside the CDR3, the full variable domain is KAGVTQTPRYLIKTRGQQVTLSCSPISGHRSVSWYQQTPGQGLQFLFEYFSETQRNKGNFPGRFSGRQFSNSRSEMNVSTLELGDSALYLCASTPGGANTGELFFGEGSRLTVL.

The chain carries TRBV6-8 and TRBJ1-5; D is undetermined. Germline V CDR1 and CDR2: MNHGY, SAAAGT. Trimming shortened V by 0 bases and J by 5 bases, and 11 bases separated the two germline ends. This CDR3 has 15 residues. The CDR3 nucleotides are TGTGCCAGCAGTTACTCCACTAACACGGATCAGCCCCAGCATTTT. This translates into CASSYSTNTDQPQHF.

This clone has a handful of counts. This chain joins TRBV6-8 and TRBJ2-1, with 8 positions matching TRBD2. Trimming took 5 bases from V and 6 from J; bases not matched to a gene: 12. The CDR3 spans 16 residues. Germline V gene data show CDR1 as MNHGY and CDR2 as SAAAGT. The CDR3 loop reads CASSRGGGSLVNEQFF. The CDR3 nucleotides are TGTGCCAGCAGTCGGGGGGGCGGGAGCCTGGTCAATGAGCAGTTCTTC.

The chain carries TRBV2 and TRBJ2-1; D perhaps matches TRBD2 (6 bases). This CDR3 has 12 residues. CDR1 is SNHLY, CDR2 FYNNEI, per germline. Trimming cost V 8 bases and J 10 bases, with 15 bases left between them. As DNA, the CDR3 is TGTGCCAGCCGACTAGGATCGGTAGAGCAGTTCTTC. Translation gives CASRLGSVEQFF.

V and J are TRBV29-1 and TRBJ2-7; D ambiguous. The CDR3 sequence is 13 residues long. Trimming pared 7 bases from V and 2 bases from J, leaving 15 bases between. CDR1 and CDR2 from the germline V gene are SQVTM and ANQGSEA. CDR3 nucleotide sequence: TGCAGCGATCCCCCGGGCGGTCCCTACGAGCAGTACTTC. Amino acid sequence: CSDPPGGPYEQYF.

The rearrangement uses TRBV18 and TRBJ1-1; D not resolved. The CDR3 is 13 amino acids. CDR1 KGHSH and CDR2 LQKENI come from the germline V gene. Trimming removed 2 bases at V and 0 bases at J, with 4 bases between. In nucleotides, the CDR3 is TGTGCCAGCTCACCAGGAATGAACACTGAAGCTTTCTTT. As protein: CASSPGMNTEAFF.